Sequencing of this T cell receptor beta chain was carried out in a study of cytomegalovirus exposure and HLA in healthy donors. Across the study: Unique TCRs numbering around 85 million, obtained from HLA-typed donors, made up an early data release. General study findings and limits: The Asian-associated ancestry cluster reportedly had fewer N-insertions than the approximately 670-donor mean in a later analysis. A later analysis linked a missense DCLRE1C variant to TCR beta V- and J-gene trimming.

Trimming at V came to 5 bases and at J to 2 bases, leaving 12 bases not matched to a gene. Germline V gives CDR1 PRHDT, CDR2 FYEKMQ (reference sequence). The CDR3 covers 19 residues. In the case of this clone: Its antigen is currently unknown.

The primer mix had 60 Vbeta and 13 Jbeta primers. Generated by immunoSEQ multiplex PCR, the TCRdb table keeps only in-frame clones and is missing some. Altogether about 100,000 clones are present, roughly 80% being singletons, with the ten largest covering roughly 7.7%. This chain connects TRBV13 to TRBJ2-3; 14 bases agree with TRBD2. This receptor was identified in a man between 40 and 49 years old in good health and CMV-seropositive. What was sequenced was PBMCs. The CDR3 loop reads CASSEGLAGAPTHTDTQYF. The CDR3, as DNA: TGTGCCAGCAGCGAGGGACTAGCGGGGGCCCCCACACACACAGATACGCAGTATTTT.